Listed below are T cell receptor beta chains from one sample, sequenced in a study of shared clonotypes between healthy human individuals. Profiling relied on immunoSEQ multiplex PCR, and the TCRdb table lists in-frame clones only, not all of them. The sample has 2 million to 2.5 million clones, 90% to 95% seen once; the top ten hold about 1.5%. Input material: naive CD8+ T cells from PBMCs. These receptors originate from a man younger than 30 in good health. Some clones in this sample may be carry-over from other donors' samples. CDR3s include the opening cysteine and the closing phenylalanine or tryptophan. A D gene is named only where the DNA matches it firmly. Some rows mark clone size as missing; the rest say once, few, many or name a class of expanded clone.

V,size,J,D,length,DNA,CDR3
TRBV29-1,once,TRBJ2-7,NA,15,TGCAGCGTTGCCGGGAGCGGGTTGAGCTCCTACGAGCAGTACTTC,CSVAGSGLSSYEQYF
TRBV7-6,NA,TRBJ2-7,NA,17,TGTGCCAGCAGCTTACTCCCCCGGAAAGCAGGGCTCTACGAGCAGTACTTC,CASSLLPRKAGLYEQYF
TRBV11-2,NA,TRBJ2-5,TRBD1,16,TGTGCCAGCAGCTTAGCGGGGACAGTGCTGCAAGAGACCCAGTACTTC,CASSLAGTVLQETQYF
TRBV5-6,NA,TRBJ1-6,NA,14,TGTGCCAGCAGCCTCGTGGGTTATAATTCACCCCTCCACTTT,CASSLVGYNSPLHF
TRBV27,NA,TRBJ1-1,TRBD1,14,TGTGCCAGCAGTTTAGGACAGGGGGCCACTGAAGCTTTCTTT,CASSLGQGATEAFF
TRBV5-1,NA,TRBJ1-3,NA,16,TGCGCCAGCAGCCCGGACAGTCCCTTCAGCGGAAACACCATATATTTT,CASSPDSPFSGNTIYF
TRBV9,NA,TRBJ2-1,NA,14,TGTGCCAGCAGCGTAGCCGGGACGTCAGGTGAGCAGTTCTTC,CASSVAGTSGEQFF
TRBV27,few,TRBJ1-1,NA,14,TGTGCCAGCAGTCGGGACGGGCTGAACACTGAAGCTTTCTTT,CASSRDGLNTEAFF
TRBV27,NA,TRBJ1-2,NA,15,TGTGCCAGCAGTATCAGCAGGGCCCCTTTAGATGGCTACACCTTC,CASSISRAPLDGYTF
TRBV27,NA,TRBJ1-1,TRBD1,14,TGTGCCAGCAGTCCCTTGACAGGGGGGACTGAAGCTTTCTTT,CASSPLTGGTEAFF
TRBV1,NA,TRBJ2-1,NA,15,TGCACCAGCAGCCGAGGCACCGGTAGATTCAATGAGCAGTTCTTC,CTSSRGTGRFNEQFF
TRBV9,NA,TRBJ2-5,NA,12,TGTGCCAGCAGCACAACCACGGAGACCCAGTACTTC,CASSTTTETQYF
TRBV5-8,NA,TRBJ2-5,NA,16,TGTGCCAGCAGCTTGGGACAGACGCCCAATTACGAGACCCAGTACTTC,CASSLGQTPNYETQYF
TRBV6-1,NA,TRBJ1-2,NA,18,TGTGCCAGCAGTGAAGGTCTAATTGTCGGGTTATTCTTATATGGCTACACCTTC,CASSEGLIVGLFLYGYTF
TRBV7-8,NA,TRBJ1-1,NA,14,TGTGCCAGCAGTCGCCCCTCCGCGAACACTGAAGCTTTCTTT,CASSRPSANTEAFF
TRBV9,NA,TRBJ2-7,TRBD2,15,TGTGCCAGCAGCGTAGGGTCTAGCGGGACTTACGAGCAGTACTTC,CASSVGSSGTYEQYF
TRBV11-2,NA,TRBJ2-7,TRBD1,15,TGTGCCAGCAGCCTCGGGACAGGGGGTTCCTACGAGCAGTACTTC,CASSLGTGGSYEQYF
TRBV2,NA,TRBJ2-5,NA,15,TGTGCCAGCAGTGAACATTCGCGGGGCGCAGAGACCCAGTACTTC,CASSEHSRGAETQYF
TRBV7-9,NA,TRBJ2-7,NA,16,TGTGCCAGCAGCTCTCAATCTCCCCAGGGCTCCTACGAGCAGTACTTC,CASSSQSPQGSYEQYF
TRBV27,NA,TRBJ2-7,TRBD1,17,TGTGCCAGCAGTGCCCAACTCCGACAGGGAACCCCCTACGAGCAGTACTTC,CASSAQLRQGTPYEQYF
TRBV27,NA,TRBJ1-2,TRBD1,15,TGTGCCAGCAGTTCAGAATGGACAGGGGTCACGGGCTACACCTTC,CASSSEWTGVTGYTF
TRBV6-5,NA,TRBJ2-1,TRBD1,16,TGTGCCAGCAGTTACTCGGGGGACAGCTCCTACAATGAGCAGTTCTTC,CASSYSGDSSYNEQFF
TRBV7-9,once,TRBJ1-4,NA,14,TGTGCCAGCAGCTTTTACGGAGAAAAGGAAAAACTGTTTTTT,CASSFYGEKEKLFF
TRBV28,few,TRBJ1-5,NA,14,TGTGCCAGCAGTTCCGGCAGGTCGAATCAGCCCCAGCATTTT,CASSSGRSNQPQHF
TRBV29-1,NA,TRBJ1-1,NA,12,TGCAGCGTTGTCCTTCTGAACACTGAAGCTTTCTTT,CSVVLLNTEAFF
TRBV29-1,once,TRBJ2-2,NA,13,TGCAGCGTTATAGGATCTAGCACCGGGGAGCTGTTTTTT,CSVIGSSTGELFF
TRBV7-8,NA,TRBJ2-2,TRBD1,12,TGTGCCTTTCAGGGGGCCGAGGGGGAGCTGTTTTTT,CAFQGAEGELFF
TRBV10-1,once,TRBJ2-1,TRBD2,13,TGCGCCAGCAGTGAACTAGCGAGCAATGAGCAGTTCTTC,CASSELASNEQFF
TRBV21-1,NA,TRBJ1-3,NA,18,TGTGCCAGCAGCTTTGGAATGAGACAGAAGTTCCGAAGAAACACCATATATTTT,CASSFGMRQKFRRNTIYF
TRBV29-1,NA,TRBJ2-2,TRBD2,13,TGCAGCGTTCTAGCGGGTAACACCGGGGAGCTGTTTTTT,CSVLAGNTGELFF
TRBV27,NA,TRBJ2-1,TRBD2,16,TGTGCCAGCAGTACATTGGGACTAGCTCGAGACAATGAGCAGTTCTTC,CASSTLGLARDNEQFF
TRBV4-3,NA,TRBJ2-3,TRBD1,21,TGCGCCAGCAGCCAAGAGTTGTGGGACAGGGAGTGGGGGGGACACACAGATACGCAGTATTTT,CASSQELWDREWGGHTDTQYF